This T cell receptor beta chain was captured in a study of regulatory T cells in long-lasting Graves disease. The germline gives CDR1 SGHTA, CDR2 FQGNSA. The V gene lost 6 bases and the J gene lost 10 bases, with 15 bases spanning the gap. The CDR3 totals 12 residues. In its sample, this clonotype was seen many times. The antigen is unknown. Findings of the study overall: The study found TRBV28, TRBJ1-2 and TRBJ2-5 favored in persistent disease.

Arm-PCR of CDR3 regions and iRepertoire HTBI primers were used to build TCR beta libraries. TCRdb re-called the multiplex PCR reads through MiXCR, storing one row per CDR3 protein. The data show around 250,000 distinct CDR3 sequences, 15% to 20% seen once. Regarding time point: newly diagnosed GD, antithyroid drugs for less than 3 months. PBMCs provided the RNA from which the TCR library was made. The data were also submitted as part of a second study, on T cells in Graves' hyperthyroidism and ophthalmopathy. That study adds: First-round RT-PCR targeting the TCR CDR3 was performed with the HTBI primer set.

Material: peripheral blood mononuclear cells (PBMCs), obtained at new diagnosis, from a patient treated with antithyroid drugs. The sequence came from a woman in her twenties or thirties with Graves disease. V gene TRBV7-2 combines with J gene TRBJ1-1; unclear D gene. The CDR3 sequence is CASRERAWGAFF. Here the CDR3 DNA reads TGTGCCAGCAGGGAACGGGCCTGGGGAGCTTTCTTT.